This TCR beta chain derives from a study of T cells after posttransplantation cyclophosphamide. This CDR3 is built from 18 residues. A marrow graft followed busulfan-fludarabine conditioning, with cyclophosphamide on days +3 and +4. Data came from immunoSEQ multiplex PCR; TCRdb stores just in-frame clones and leaves some out. The sample includes several thousand clones, none of them occurring once. In its sample, this clone was seen many times. The sequencing here drew on PBMCs, taken after allogeneic stem cell transplant with posttransplant cyclophosphamide. V usage is TRBV7-5 and J usage is TRBJ2-1; no DNA check was done on the table's D call, TRBD2. TRBV7-5 is labeled a pseudogene. This receptor was obtained from a male patient in his forties or fifties who received an allogeneic stem cell transplant from an unrelated donor, was CMV-positive, and had acute GVHD only. Some T cells may originate from the graft donor. The DNA of the CDR3 is TGTGCCAGAAGCTTAGGGGGGACTAGCGGGGGCACCTACAATGAGCAGTTCTTC. It codes for CARSLGGTSGGTYNEQFF.